This TCR beta chain was documented in a study of OX40 agonist ivuxolimab in advanced cancers. Study context: Patients receiving dose escalation had hepatocellular carcinoma, melanoma, renal cell or head and neck cancer.

Peripheral blood came from all dose cohorts at three timepoints. Study results and limitations: Compared with CD4+, CD8+ T cells on average had more expanded clones. Some patients without response likewise showed low normalized clonal expansion.

Assay: immunoSEQ multiplex PCR; the TCRdb copy retains only in-frame clones and omits some. The sample shows around 59,000 clones, around nine tenths of them seen only once. Note on this clone: The antigen is unknown.

The sample consisted of CD4+ or CD8+ T cells sorted from blood, taken in a trial of the OX40 agonist ivuxolimab. This clonotype was sampled from an adult with an advanced solid tumor such as melanoma, head and neck, liver or kidney cancer.

The chain's CDR3 is CASSPRDRVYEQYF. The CDR3 nucleotides are TGTGCCAGCTCACCCCGGGACAGGGTCTACGAGCAGTACTTC. The rearrangement links TRBV18 to TRBJ2-7, with 9 bases that match TRBD1. The J segment lost 3 bases and the V segment lost 3 bases, leaving 3 bases of the junction unmatched. The germline gives CDR1 KGHSH, CDR2 LQKENI. The CDR3 is 14 amino acids.